This T cell receptor (beta chain) was retrieved from a study of molecular identifiers for immune sequencing clone quantification. Overall study results and limits: The study found clones above 20 RNA copies held over 99% of effector molecules and under 1% in naive cells.

The germline gives CDR1 MGHRA, CDR2 YSYEKL. The CDR3 is made up of 15 amino acids. Trimming removed 0 bases at V and 2 bases at J, with 9 bases between. Both previously described methods and listed TCR primers were employed to make bulk TCR libraries. TCRdb used MiXCR to reprocess the PCR reads, holding one entry per CDR3 protein. The sample records about 510,000 distinct CDR3 sequences, approximately 25% being singletons. Libraries used roughly 18,000 to 1,000,000 sorted naive CD8 T cells and 10%, 30% or 50% RNA input. This clonotype was counted many times. As yet, its antigen is unknown. This clonotype was obtained from a human donor in good health. Some libraries in this study had Jurkat cell RNA spiked in. The chain uses TRBV4-1 and TRBJ2-3; no definite D call. The source material was naive CD8+ T cells from blood, with Jurkat cell RNA spiked in. Subset: FACS-sorted CD8+CD4-CCR7+CD45RA+ naive T cells. CDR3: CASSQEGRNTDTQYF. The CDR3 DNA sequence: TGCGCCAGCAGCCAAGAAGGCCGGAACACAGATACGCAGTATTTT.